Listed below are T cell receptor beta chains from one sample, sequenced in a study of T cells in Graves' hyperthyroidism and ophthalmopathy. TCRdb recomputed calls from the multiplex PCR reads with MiXCR, one row per CDR3 protein. The data hold roughly 840,000 distinct CDR3 sequences, with roughly 40% observed a single time. Sequencing used blood. The receptors here all came from a man between 18 and 29 years old with Graves' hyperthyroidism. CDR3s include the opening cysteine and the closing phenylalanine or tryptophan. D genes are given only for firm matches. Clone size is stated in some rows and not others, as once, few, many or a class when expanded.

v_gene,d_gene,j_gene,abundance,CDR3nt,CDR3aa
TRBV10-2,-,TRBJ2-2,many,TGCGCCAGCATTTCGGGAGCGAACACCGGGGAGCTGTTTTTT,CASISGANTGELFF
TRBV5-5,-,TRBJ1-1,-,TGTGCCAGCAGCTTTTGGAAGGAAGGGGAAGCTTTCTTT,CASSFWKEGEAFF
TRBV19,-,TRBJ1-4,-,TGTGCCAGTAGTATGGGGCCATGGGGGTTCTGGGATGAAAAACTGTTTTTT,CASSMGPWGFWDEKLFF
TRBV7-8,TRBD2,TRBJ2-5,many,TGTGCCAGCCACGACCGGGGGGAGGGTGTTGGAGAGACCCAGTACTTC,CASHDRGEGVGETQYF
TRBV7-3,-,TRBJ2-2,few,TGTGCCAGCAGCACCAACACAGGGAACGGGGAGCTGTTTTTT,CASSTNTGNGELFF
TRBV6-6,-,TRBJ1-5,few,TGTGCCAGCAGTGCCAACCCCGGTGGTGAGCCCCAGCATTTT,CASSANPGGEPQHF
TRBV29-1,-,TRBJ1-1,many,TGCAGCGCTACCCCTAACAGGCTCGGCAACACTGAAGCTTTCTTT,CSATPNRLGNTEAFF
TRBV16,-,TRBJ2-5,-,TGTGCCAGCAGCCCTTGGAAGGGCCCATTGGAGACCCAGTACTTC,CASSPWKGPLETQYF
TRBV19,TRBD1,TRBJ1-1,-,TGTGCCAGTAGTATAGGGGGGACAGGGTTCGCTGAAGCTTTCTTT,CASSIGGTGFAEAFF
TRBV5-1,-,TRBJ2-5,-,TGCGCCAGCAGCTTCAGGGCGGGGCCGGGTGAGACCCAGTACTTC,CASSFRAGPGETQYF
TRBV4-1,TRBD1,TRBJ2-7,few,TGCGCCAGCAGAGGGACAGGCCCTTTCGAGCAGTACTTC,CASRGTGPFEQYF
TRBV7-8,TRBD1,TRBJ2-5,many,TGTGCCAGCAGTTTCCCCGGACAGGGTCAAGAGACCCAGTACTTC,CASSFPGQGQETQYF
TRBV29-1,-,TRBJ2-7,many,TGCAGCGTTGGACAGCAGACCTACGAGCAGTACTTC,CSVGQQTYEQYF
TRBV12-3/TRBV12-4,TRBD1,TRBJ1-2,-,TGTGCCAGCACCCAGGGGGACATCGGGGGCTACACCTTC,CASTQGDIGGYTF
TRBV11-2,-,TRBJ2-5,few,TGTGCCAGCAGCCCGAGGGTCCTCCAAGAGACCCAGTACTTC,CASSPRVLQETQYF
TRBV7-8,-,TRBJ2-7,-,TGTGCCAGCAGCTTAGGGCGGTACACCGGGGAGCAGTACTTC,CASSLGRYTGEQYF
TRBV19,-,TRBJ1-5,-,TGTGCCAGTACTGGTTCAGCCCTCAGCAATCAGCCCCAGCATTTT,CASTGSALSNQPQHF
TRBV20-1,-,TRBJ1-6,-,TGCAGTGGCCGGGACTTCGATAATTCACCCCTCCACTTT,CSGRDFDNSPLHF
TRBV2,-,TRBJ2-6,many,TGTGCCAGCAGTGACGGGTTCTCTGGGGCCAACGTCCTGACTTTC,CASSDGFSGANVLTF
TRBV29-1,TRBD1,TRBJ2-7,-,TGCAGCGTGTCAACCGGGACAGGGGACTACGAGCAGTACTTC,CSVSTGTGDYEQYF
TRBV10-3,-,TRBJ1-5,-,TGTGCCATCAGCCGAATGAGTCAGGGAGGAGGGCAGCCCCAGCATTTT,CAISRMSQGGGQPQHF
TRBV20-1,-,TRBJ2-6,-,TGCAGTGCTATCCGCCCCCCTCCCTCTGGGGCCAACGTCCTGACTTTC,CSAIRPPPSGANVLTF
TRBV10-3,TRBD1,TRBJ1-5,-,TGTGCCATCAGTGAGCGGACAGGGAGCAATCAGCCCCAGCATTTT,CAISERTGSNQPQHF
TRBV4-1,-,TRBJ2-2,few,TGCGCCAGCAGCCAAGAAGGGAAGGGCGGGGAGCTGTTTTTT,CASSQEGKGGELFF
TRBV5-1,TRBD1,TRBJ1-6,many,TGCGCCAGCAGCTGGGGGGACAGGGGGGATTCACCCCTCCACTTT,CASSWGDRGDSPLHF
TRBV7-2,-,TRBJ2-5,few,TGTGCCAGCAGCTCGGCGGCTCAAGAGACCCAGTACTTC,CASSSAAQETQYF
TRBV2,-,TRBJ2-7,-,TGTGCCAGCGCCGGACCCCCCAGAGGGTACGAGCAGTACTTC,CASAGPPRGYEQYF
TRBV19,-,TRBJ2-7,-,TGTGCCAGTAGTATAGGGGGCCCTTCCTACGAGCAGTACTTC,CASSIGGPSYEQYF
TRBV15,-,TRBJ1-5,-,TGTGCCACCAGCAGAGATATGACACAGCCCCAGCATTTT,CATSRDMTQPQHF
TRBV7-2,-,TRBJ2-3,-,TGTGCCAGCAGCTTACTGGGGGCGGGAATGGGTACAGATACGCAGTATTTT,CASSLLGAGMGTDTQYF
TRBV3-1,-,TRBJ1-3,-,TGTGCCAGCAGCCCCATTTCACCCGGTGGAAACACCATATATTTT,CASSPISPGGNTIYF
TRBV13,TRBD2,TRBJ2-5,few,TGTGCCAGCAGGATTAGCGGGAAAGAGACCCAGTACTTC,CASRISGKETQYF
TRBV20-1,-,TRBJ1-4,-,TGCAGTGCTAGAAGAGGGCGGGTACATGAAAAACTGTTTTTT,CSARRGRVHEKLFF
TRBV2,-,TRBJ2-7,-,TGTGCCAGCAGTTGGGGCAAAAGGAACGAGCAGTACTTC,CASSWGKRNEQYF
TRBV12-3/TRBV12-4,TRBD1,TRBJ1-4,few,TGTGCCAGCAGCCCTGTCCCGGGACAGATTAATAATGAAAAACTGTTTTTT,CASSPVPGQINNEKLFF
TRBV20-1,-,TRBJ2-7,-,TGCAGTGCTAGTGGGAGGACAGTTGGCGAGCAGTACTTC,CSASGRTVGEQYF
TRBV9,-,TRBJ1-5,few,TGTGCCAGCAGCGTAGCCGGGGATACCAATCAGCCCCAGCATTTT,CASSVAGDTNQPQHF
TRBV20-1,TRBD1,TRBJ2-5,many,TGCAGTGCTAGAGTGGGGACAGGGCGGGAGACCCAGTACTTC,CSARVGTGRETQYF
TRBV29-1,-,TRBJ2-6,-,TGCAGCTTAGGGCCAGGGTACTCTGGGGCCAACGTCCTGACTTTC,CSLGPGYSGANVLTF
TRBV19,TRBD1,TRBJ1-1,many,TGTGCCAGTATTCTGGACAGGGAAGCTTTCTTT,CASILDREAFF
TRBV4-3,-,TRBJ2-7,-,TGCGCCAGCAGCCAAGTTCGAGGGGATCGGTACGAGCAGTACTTC,CASSQVRGDRYEQYF
TRBV6-5,-,TRBJ1-1,-,TGTGCCAGCAGAGAGGACGGACATGAAGCTTTCTTT,CASREDGHEAFF
TRBV7-2,-,TRBJ1-4,-,TGTGCCAGCAGCCCTGACTGGACAACTAATGAAAAACTGTTTTTT,CASSPDWTTNEKLFF
TRBV29-1,-,TRBJ1-2,-,TGCAGCGTTGAACAGGGGACTGCCGACTACACCTTC,CSVEQGTADYTF
TRBV2,-,TRBJ1-1,many,TGTGCCAGCAGTGAGAGCGGGAAGAACACTGAAGCTTTCTTT,CASSESGKNTEAFF
TRBV15,-,TRBJ2-7,-,TGTGCCACCAGCAGAGATCTGGGGACTTCTTCCTACGAGCAGTACTTC,CATSRDLGTSSYEQYF
TRBV20-1,-,TRBJ2-3,-,TGCAGTGCTAAAGGCGGAAGCACAGATACGCAGTATTTT,CSAKGGSTDTQYF
TRBV24-1,TRBD2,TRBJ2-5,-,TGTGCCACCAGTGATTGGGGCAGCCGGGACCGCCGAGCGGGGTTTCCCCAAGAGACCCAGTACTTC,CATSDWGSRDRRAGFPQETQYF
TRBV19,TRBD1,TRBJ1-1,-,TGTGCCAGTAGTGAGGGACAGGGGGCGCCTGAAGCTTTCTTT,CASSEGQGAPEAFF
TRBV19,TRBD1,TRBJ1-5,many,TGTGCCAGTAGTACGGACAGGGGAGCGAAACAGCCCCAGCATTTT,CASSTDRGAKQPQHF
TRBV20-1,-,TRBJ2-5,-,TGCAGTGCTAGTGGCGGGCGTCGGGAGACCCAGTACTTC,CSASGGRRETQYF
TRBV20-1,-,TRBJ2-2,-,TGCAGTGCGATAGAGGGGGGGGCGGACGGGGAGCTGTTTTTT,CSAIEGGADGELFF
TRBV12-3/TRBV12-4,TRBD1,TRBJ1-4,-,TGTGCCAGCAGTTTTTTTTGGACAGGGGATGGAAAACTGTCTTTT,CASSFFWTGDGKLSF
TRBV10-3,TRBD1,TRBJ1-5,many,TGTGCCATCAGTGTAGACAGGGAGGCTCAGCCCCAGCATTTT,CAISVDREAQPQHF
TRBV27,-,TRBJ2-7,many,TGTGCCAGCAGATGGGCCTACGAGCAGTACTTC,CASRWAYEQYF
TRBV10-2,TRBD1,TRBJ1-6,many,TGCGCCAGCACTAGAGACAGGGATTCACCCCTCCACTTT,CASTRDRDSPLHF
TRBV12-3/TRBV12-4,TRBD1,TRBJ1-2,few,TGTGCCAGCAGTAGACAGGGTGAAGACTATGGCTACACCTTC,CASSRQGEDYGYTF